This is a list of T cell receptor beta chains from one sample in a study of shared clonotypes between healthy human individuals. TCRdb's copy holds only in-frame clones and misses some; the assay was immunoSEQ multiplex PCR. The repertoire holds more than 2 million clones, with roughly 95% as singletons. The specimen was naive CD8+ T cells sorted from blood. These receptors originate from a man aged 18 to 35 in good health. Both conserved end residues are trimmed from each CDR3. Each record gives: J gene, V gene, CDR3 protein.

J: TRBJ2-7; V: TRBV7-6; CDR3: ASSSSSGGFNSEQY
J: TRBJ2-7; V: TRBV11-2; CDR3: ASSLGQGPSYEQY
J: TRBJ2-3; V: TRBV11-2; CDR3: ASSQIWGPNTDTQY
J: TRBJ2-7; V: TRBV4-1; CDR3: ASSQHSSYEQY
J: TRBJ2-3; V: TRBV7-8; CDR3: ASLAILASSTDTQY
J: TRBJ2-1; V: TRBV19; CDR3: ASSMGSEQF
J: TRBJ2-1; V: TRBV4-2; CDR3: ASSQFHNEQF
J: TRBJ2-1; V: TRBV7-2; CDR3: ASSLALAGGWEDNEQF
J: TRBJ2-7; V: TRBV14; CDR3: ASSSRPSYEQY
J: TRBJ2-7; V: TRBV11-2; CDR3: ASSLGLTAYEQY
J: TRBJ2-1; V: TRBV7-2; CDR3: AVPGLAGGYYNEQF
J: TRBJ2-7; V: TRBV2; CDR3: ASNGLEQY
J: TRBJ1-5; V: TRBV5-6; CDR3: ASSSDGWNQPQH
J: TRBJ1-2; V: TRBV5-1; CDR3: ASSSLLSGQIYGYT
J: TRBJ1-1; V: TRBV28; CDR3: ASSFTGMNTEAF
J: TRBJ2-2; V: TRBV9; CDR3: ASSPRTGFDTGELF
J: TRBJ1-4; V: TRBV5-6; CDR3: ASSLDIATNEKLF
J: TRBJ2-2; V: TRBV9; CDR3: ASSVVRLAGPLDTGELF
J: TRBJ1-1; V: TRBV7-9; CDR3: ASSLANQGRTEAF
J: TRBJ2-3; V: TRBV28; CDR3: ASRHTDTQY
J: TRBJ2-3; V: TRBV29-1; CDR3: SVEGLGSGTDTQY
J: TRBJ1-2; V: TRBV27; CDR3: ASSDNRGRNYGYT
J: TRBJ2-3; V: TRBV7-9; CDR3: ASPTDRGQLDTQY
J: TRBJ2-7; V: TRBV4-1; CDR3: ASSQIGPPAHEQY
J: TRBJ2-1; V: TRBV27; CDR3: ASSNIAGGLKNEQF
J: TRBJ2-3; V: TRBV6-1; CDR3: ASNLAGGTDTQY
J: TRBJ2-1; V: TRBV27; CDR3: ASSFQIGFDEQF
J: TRBJ2-2; V: TRBV7-2; CDR3: ASSLGTAGGRNTGELF
J: TRBJ2-1; V: TRBV4-1; CDR3: ASSQGTSGGAYNEQF
J: TRBJ2-3; V: TRBV28; CDR3: ASSGGTAEGTDTQY
J: TRBJ1-2; V: TRBV6-5; CDR3: ASSFIRDSYGYT
J: TRBJ1-4; V: TRBV27; CDR3: ASRPGTGSEKLF
J: TRBJ2-2; V: TRBV7-9; CDR3: ASSSLVGGELF
J: TRBJ2-2; V: TRBV27; CDR3: ASSLQAGELF
J: TRBJ2-5; V: TRBV6-6; CDR3: ASSTGTSDVETQY
J: TRBJ2-7; V: TRBV28; CDR3: ASSLGVQTYEQY
J: TRBJ1-5; V: TRBV19; CDR3: ASAENGNQPQH
J: TRBJ2-1; V: TRBV5-4; CDR3: ASSLGTSYSSYNEQF
J: TRBJ1-5; V: TRBV5-5; CDR3: ASSLGSYSNQPQH